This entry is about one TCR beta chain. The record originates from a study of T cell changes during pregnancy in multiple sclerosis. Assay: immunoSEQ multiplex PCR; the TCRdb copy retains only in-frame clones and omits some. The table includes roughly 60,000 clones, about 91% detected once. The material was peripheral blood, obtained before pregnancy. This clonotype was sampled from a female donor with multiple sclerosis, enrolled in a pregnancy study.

The CDR3 region is CASSHGQGSYEQYF. In DNA, the CDR3 is TGTGCCAGCAGTCACGGACAGGGGTCCTACGAGCAGTACTTC. The chain carries TRBV27 and TRBJ2-7; 9 positions match TRBD1. V was pared by 5 bases and J by 1 base, with 3 bases of the junction left unmatched. The CDR3 loop spans 14 amino acids. Germline CDR1 MNHEY, CDR2 SMNVEV (reference sequence).